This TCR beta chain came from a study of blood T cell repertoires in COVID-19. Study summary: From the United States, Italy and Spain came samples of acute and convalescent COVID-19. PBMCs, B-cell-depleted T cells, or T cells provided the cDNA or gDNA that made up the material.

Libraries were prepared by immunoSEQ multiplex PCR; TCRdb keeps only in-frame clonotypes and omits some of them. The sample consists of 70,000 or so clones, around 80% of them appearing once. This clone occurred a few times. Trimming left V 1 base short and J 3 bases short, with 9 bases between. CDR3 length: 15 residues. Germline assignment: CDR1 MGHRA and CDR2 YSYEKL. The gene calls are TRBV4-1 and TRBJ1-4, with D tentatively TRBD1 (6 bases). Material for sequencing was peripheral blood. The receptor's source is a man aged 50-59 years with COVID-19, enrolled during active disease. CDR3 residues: CASSQGRGPNEKLFF. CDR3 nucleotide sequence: TGCGCCAGCAGCCAAGGCAGGGGCCCTAATGAAAAACTGTTTTTT.